This T cell receptor beta chain came from a study of T-cell memory formation after mild COVID-19. Whole-study results and caveats: Cross-reactive memory apparently joined, as some responding clones appeared in pre-infection memory.

This clonotype was detected a few times. The antigen is undetermined. The CDR3 sequence is 11 residues long. Between the trimmed V and J ends, which lost 3 bases and 11 bases, there was a span of 9 bases. TCRdb re-called the 5' RACE reads with MiXCR, one entry per CDR3 protein. This sample yields over 70,000 distinct CDR3 sequences, of which roughly 16% are seen a single time; under 45% belongs to the top ten. The chain carries TRBV12-3 or TRBV12-4 and TRBJ2-3; a possible D gene is TRBD2 (5 bases). The sequence came from a man in his late teens or twenties who had mild COVID-19 (a few samples of this study predate the infection). Cell type and time point are not known. The specimen sequenced was PBMCs or a T cell subset sorted from them (not recorded which). The CDR3 DNA reads as TGTGCCAGCAGTTTGGAAGGGAGGCAGTATTTT. Encoded protein: CASSLEGRQYF.